This T cell receptor (beta chain) was sequenced in a study of T cells in Graves' hyperthyroidism and ophthalmopathy. There were TCR beta CDR3 regions amplified from RNA transcripts. TCR CDR3 underwent first-round RT-PCR with the HTBI primer set. TCRdb recomputed calls from the multiplex PCR reads with MiXCR, one row per CDR3 protein. The table includes some 380,000 distinct CDR3 sequences, roughly 14% detected once. Investigators excluded patients with uncontrolled infection, other autoimmune disease, pregnancy or lactation. In this sample, this clonotype turned up a few times. V was clipped by 9 bases and J by 5 bases, with 7 bases between them. This CDR3 contains 10 residues. Germline V gene sequence: CDR1 MNHNS, CDR2 SASEGT.

The TCR sequence derives from a man under 40 with Graves' hyperthyroidism that later progressed to Graves' ophthalmopathy. Sequenced: blood. This chain joins TRBV6-1 and TRBJ2-5; TRBD1 is a possible D gene (6 bases). CDR3 residues: CASQGETQYF. The CDR3 region has the DNA TGTGCCAGTCAGGGGGAGACCCAGTACTTC.